A selection of T cell receptor beta chains follows, all from one sample in a study of monozygotic twins with inflammatory bowel disease. No DNA is given; TCRdb re-called the 5' RACE reads and lists each CDR3 protein once. This table holds roughly 160,000 distinct CDR3 sequences. Sequences were obtained from blood. These TCRs come from a human donor with ulcerative colitis or Crohn's disease, or a healthy co-twin of an affected twin (not recorded which). Both conserved end residues are part of each CDR3. Fields, in order: J gene, CDR3 length, V gene, CDR3 protein.

TRBJ2-1,15,TRBV18,CASSPAGFMYNEQFF
TRBJ2-2,18,TRBV4-2,CASSQDTIQGARTGELFF
TRBJ2-7,13,TRBV29-1,CSVGVQGHYEQYF
TRBJ2-1,15,TRBV7-2,CASSLVAGVGNEQFF
TRBJ2-3,15,TRBV20-1,CSAISGRAYTDTQYF
TRBJ1-2,12,TRBV6-1,CASSEGGYGYTF
TRBJ2-3,16,TRBV28,CASSLRDRGFTDTQYF
TRBJ2-3,16,TRBV5-1,CASKPVGARYADTQYF
TRBJ1-5,12,TRBV7-2,CASSFPLQPQHF
TRBJ2-3,13,TRBV7-6,CASSLSSQDTQYF
TRBJ2-3,16,TRBV7-2,CASSPRTSGRGDTQYF
TRBJ1-4,15,TRBV5-1,CASSLEPQGNEKLFF
TRBJ2-3,13,TRBV29-1,CSVGTNQADTQYF
TRBJ2-5,15,TRBV12-3/TRBV12-4,CASSRGTGLGETQYF
TRBJ2-1,14,TRBV12-3/TRBV12-4,CASSLAQGYNEQFF
TRBJ2-1,15,TRBV7-3,CASSPGLAILNEQFF
TRBJ2-3,15,TRBV5-5,CASSLRDRGRDTQYF
TRBJ1-4,17,TRBV4-1,CASSQGTGAWPNEKLFF
TRBJ2-5,13,TRBV4-3,CASSQEGWETQYF
TRBJ1-2,19,TRBV18,CASSPLASSKGGKALGYTF
TRBJ1-2,13,TRBV27,CASSLQGSYGYTF
TRBJ2-7,12,TRBV6-5,CASSSTPYEQYF
TRBJ1-3,15,TRBV5-5,CASSFGGALRSTIYF
TRBJ2-2,12,TRBV30,CARTGDTGELFF
TRBJ2-3,13,TRBV7-9,CASSLAVGDAQYF
TRBJ2-5,14,TRBV5-1,CATSTETVQETQYF
TRBJ2-7,15,TRBV18,CASSVRQSFSYEQYF
TRBJ1-6,15,TRBV3-1,CASSQVLERNSPLHF
TRBJ2-5,13,TRBV5-1,CASSRTREETQYF